Listed here are 19 T cell receptor beta chains from one sample, sequenced in a study of T cell responses to AZD1222 COVID-19 vaccine. Libraries were prepared by immunoSEQ multiplex PCR; TCRdb keeps only in-frame clonotypes and omits some of them. The sample yields over 55,000 clones, 83% seen once. The sequencing used peripheral blood, collected 28 days after the second AZD1222 dose. These receptors were collected from an adult who received the AZD1222 COVID-19 vaccine.

This chain joins TRBV11-3 and TRBJ2-5; 8 bases align to TRBD2. V shed 1 base, J shed 3 bases, and the junction held 1 base outside the gene matches. The length of the CDR3 is 14 residues. From germline, CDR1 is SGHNT and CDR2 YENEEA. The CDR3 reads CASSLGGLEETQYF. The CDR3, as DNA: TGTGCCAGCAGCTTAGGGGGACTAGAAGAGACCCAGTACTTC.

The V call is TRBV5-4, the J call TRBJ1-2, with a tentative D call TRBD1 (5 bases). This CDR3 contains 15 residues. Germline-derived CDR1 and CDR2 are SGHNT and YYREEE (reference sequence). Trimming took 4 bases from V and 7 from J, leaving 20 bases between them. CDR3 protein: CASSVTHGGLGGYTF. DNA of the CDR3: TGTGCCAGCAGCGTTACTCACGGGGGTTTAGGTGGCTACACCTTC. Together with reference TRBV5-4 and TRBJ1-2, the CDR3 gives the full variable domain: ETGVTQSPTHLIKTRGQQVTLRCSSQSGHNTVSWYQQALGQGPQFIFQYYREEENGRGNFPPRFSGLQFPNYSSELNVNALELDDSALYLCASSVTHGGLGGYTFGSGTRLTVV.

V usage is TRBV18 and J usage is TRBJ2-7, with 8 positions matching TRBD1. Germline V CDR1 and CDR2: KGHSH, LQKENI. The CDR3 has 15 residues. V dropped 3 bases and J dropped 0; count of bases not matched to a gene: 4. The DNA for the CDR3 is TGTGCCAGCTCACCCGGACAGGGTTTCTCCTACGAGCAGTACTTC. Amino acid sequence: CASSPGQGFSYEQYF.

The chain carries TRBV6-2 or TRBV6-3 and TRBJ2-2, with 8 bases matching TRBD1. V shed 5 bases, J shed 1 base, and the junction held 3 bases outside the gene matches. Looked up from germline, CDR1 is MNHEY and CDR2 is SVGEGT. The length of the CDR3 is 15 residues. CDR3 nucleotides: TGTGCCAGCAGTCGGACAGGGATGAACACCGGGGAGCTGTTTTTT. Protein: CASSRTGMNTGELFF.

The chain recombines TRBV18 with TRBJ1-2; the D gene is possibly TRBD1 (6 bases). Germline CDR1 KGHSH, CDR2 LQKENI. CDR3 length: 14 amino acids. V lost 4 bases and J lost 6, with 15 bases in between. Here the CDR3 reads CASSLVPGGDGYTF. The CDR3 DNA is TGTGCCAGCTCACTCGTTCCGGGGGGCGATGGCTACACCTTC.

This sequence joins TRBV5-1 and TRBJ1-6; the match to TRBD1 covers 9 bases. V trimming: 5 bases; J trimming: 0 bases; junction bases outside the gene matches: 3. This CDR3 comprises 16 residues. The germline V gene encodes CDR1 SGHRS and CDR2 YFSETQ. The CDR3 is CASRMTGGSYNSPLHF. The DNA of the CDR3 is TGCGCCAGCAGGATGACAGGGGGCTCCTATAATTCACCCCTCCACTTT.

This clone came up a few times. CDR3 sequence reads: CASSQDQTGRTEAFF. In DNA form, the CDR3 reads TGCGCCAGCAGCCAAGATCAGACAGGGAGAACTGAAGCTTTCTTT. This chain joins TRBV4-3 and TRBJ1-1; 7 bases are a match to TRBD1. The germline gives CDR1 LGHNA, CDR2 YSLEER. V gave up 0 bases and J gave up 5 bases; unmatched junction bases: 6. This CDR3 is 15 amino acids long.

The chain links TRBV6-5 to TRBJ1-3; D not resolved. Trimming removed 8 bases from V and 4 bases from J, with 6 bases in between. Germline CDR1 and CDR2: MNHEY and SVGAGI. This CDR3 is built from 11 residues. This chain's CDR3 is CASERGNTIYF. As DNA, the CDR3 is TGTGCCAGCGAAAGGGGAAACACCATATATTTT.

In this sample, this clone turned up once. The genes are TRBV2 and TRBJ2-5; no clear D gene. This CDR3 comprises 13 residues. Trimming left V 5 bases short and J 5 bases short, with 12 bases between. CDR1 and CDR2 (germline): SNHLY, FYNNEI. The chain's CDR3 is CASSSGLGETQYF. In DNA form, the CDR3 reads TGTGCCAGCAGTTCCGGGCTGGGGGAGACCCAGTACTTC.

This rearrangement joins TRBV7-9 to TRBJ1-6; perhaps TRBD1 as D (6 bases). Trimming took 1 base from V and 7 from J, leaving 17 bases between them. The length of the CDR3 is 17 residues. CDR1 is SEHNR and CDR2 is FQNEAQ in the germline V gene (reference sequence). The CDR3 DNA reads TGTGCCAGCAGCTTAGGAACCCCCAGGGGCTGGAATTCACCCCTCCACTTT. As protein: CASSLGTPRGWNSPLHF.

This clone qualifies as medium-sized. The genes are TRBV27 and TRBJ2-7, with TRBD1 identical over 10 bases. Germline values: CDR1 MNHEY, CDR2 SMNVEV (reference sequence). With 4 bases clipped from V and 5 bases from J, the junction kept 14 bases outside the gene matches. The CDR3 sequence is 17 residues long. The CDR3 DNA is TGTGCCAGCAGTTCCCCCTTTGGAGGGACAGGGGTCCACGAGCAGTACTTC. It codes for CASSSPFGGTGVHEQYF.

The table lists this clone with a count of one. DNA of the CDR3: TGTGCCAGTACCAGGCGTGATGCAACTAATGAAAAACTGTTTTTT. Translation: CASTRRDATNEKLFF. The chain couples TRBV19 to TRBJ1-4; D unresolved. V lost 7 bases to trimming and J lost 0 bases, with 12 bases between them. CDR1 and CDR2 (germline): LNHDA, SQIVND (reference sequence). This CDR3 comprises 15 residues.

This clone has more than one count but fewer than ten. V and J are TRBV6-6 and TRBJ2-5, with D perhaps given as TRBD1 or TRBD2 (7 bases each). Trimming pared 5 bases from V and 5 bases from J, leaving 9 bases between. CDR3 length: 12 amino acids. Germline values: CDR1 MNHNY, CDR2 SVGAGI (reference sequence). CDR3 sequence (DNA): TGTGCCAGCAGTCAGGGGGGGGAGACCCAGTACTTC. This sequence encodes CASSQGGETQYF.

The rearrangement joins TRBV25-1 to TRBJ2-5; the D is unclear. The germline CDR1 and CDR2 sequences are MGHDK and SYGVNS. This CDR3 has 8 amino acids. The CDR3 DNA sequence: TGTGCGGTGGAGACCCAGTACTTC. Translating gives CAVETQYF.

V usage is TRBV4-3 and J usage is TRBJ1-4; D call uncertain. V gave up 0 bases and J gave up 7 bases, with 9 bases separating them. Germline CDR1 LGHNA, CDR2 YSLEER. The CDR3 loop spans 14 amino acids. The CDR3 here is CASSQDYVAEKLFF. As DNA, the CDR3 is TGCGCCAGCAGCCAAGATTACGTAGCTGAAAAACTGTTTTTT.

DNA for the CDR3: TGTGCCACCCGGCCAGGGGGCACCTTTGGCGCTGAAGCTTTCTTT. It is translated as CATRPGGTFGAEAFF. The chain links TRBV6-5 to TRBJ1-1; 8 bases map to TRBD1. Germline CDR1 and CDR2: MNHEY and SVGAGI. Trimming cost V 10 bases and J 6 bases; bases outside gene matches: 16. The CDR3 is 15 amino acids.

The rearrangement joins TRBV28 to TRBJ2-1; 8 bases fit TRBD1. CDR1 is MDHEN, CDR2 SYDVKM, per germline. The CDR3 sequence is 12 residues long. V shed 4 bases, J shed 11 bases, and the junction held 4 bases outside the gene matches. This CDR3 is CASSSTGGKQFF. Written as DNA, the CDR3 is TGTGCCAGCAGTTCCACAGGGGGGAAGCAGTTCTTC.

The rearrangement joins TRBV7-9 to TRBJ2-5; D possibly corresponds to TRBD1 (6 bases). CDR3 length: 15 residues. V lost 1 base and J 5 bases, leaving 14 bases between the germline ends. The germline V gene encodes CDR1 SEHNR and CDR2 FQNEAQ (reference sequence). CDR3 sequence reads: CASSLGGGGKETQYF. The CDR3 DNA sequence: TGTGCCAGCAGCTTAGGAGGGGGTGGTAAGGAGACCCAGTACTTC.

The V call is TRBV9, the J call TRBJ1-2, with D possibly matching TRBD1 (5 bases). Germline V CDR1 and CDR2: SGDLS, YYNGEE. The V end was cut by 0 bases, the J end by 4 bases, with 13 bases between. The CDR3 sequence is 15 residues long. The CDR3 loop reads CASSVALDIVYGYTF. In nucleotides, the CDR3 is TGTGCCAGCAGCGTAGCTTTGGACATAGTCTATGGCTACACCTTC.